These T cell receptor beta chains were read from a single sample in a study of OX40 agonist ivuxolimab in advanced cancers. Clones were sequenced by immunoSEQ multiplex PCR, and TCRdb holds only the in-frame ones, with some missing. The profile shows approximately 94,000 clones, around nine tenths of them singletons. Specimen: CD4+ or CD8+ T cells sorted from blood, collected in a trial of the OX40 agonist ivuxolimab. The receptors were sampled from an adult with an advanced solid tumor such as melanoma, head and neck, liver or kidney cancer. The CDR3 runs from the conserved cysteine through the conserved F or W. D genes are given only for firm matches. Size is stated for part of the rows, as once, few or many counts, or as a class when the clone is expanded.

v_gene	abundance	j_gene	d_gene	CDR3nt	CDR3aa
TRBV18	few	TRBJ1-2	TRBD1	TGTGCCAGCTCTATGACAGGGGGAGGCTACACCTTC	CASSMTGGGYTF
TRBV29-1	once	TRBJ2-1	TRBD2	TGCAGCGGGCTAGCGGTTTCCTACAATGAGCAGTTCTTC	CSGLAVSYNEQFF
TRBV11-2	NA	TRBJ2-7	TRBD2	TGTGCCAGCAGCTTTTTAGCGGGGAGCTACGAGCAGTACTTC	CASSFLAGSYEQYF
TRBV9	NA	TRBJ2-6	NA	TGTGCCAGCAGCGTAGCCAGGGCCTCTGGGGCCAACGTCCTGACTTTC	CASSVARASGANVLTF
TRBV5-1	NA	TRBJ2-5	NA	TGCGCCAGCAGCTTGGTGGCAGGGGGGGGAGAGACCCAGTACTTC	CASSLVAGGGETQYF
TRBV7-2	once	TRBJ1-2	NA	TGTGCCAGCAGCCTGATCGGGGAGGATGGCTACACCTTC	CASSLIGEDGYTF
TRBV19	once	TRBJ2-5	NA	TGTGCCAGTAGTGAACGGACACAAGAGACCCAGTACTTC	CASSERTQETQYF
TRBV7-7	NA	TRBJ2-7	NA	TGTGCTAGCAGCTTCCGCGCCGGTACCTACGAGCAGTACTTC	CASSFRAGTYEQYF
TRBV19	NA	TRBJ1-6	TRBD1	TGTGCCAGTAGTGACAGGGTCTCACCCCTCCACTTT	CASSDRVSPLHF
TRBV7-8	NA	TRBJ1-2	NA	TGTGCCAGCAGCTTATTTGACAGGAACTATGGCTACACCTTC	CASSLFDRNYGYTF
TRBV11-2	once	TRBJ2-1	NA	TGTGCCAGCAGCTTCCGGGGGCTAGCTGGTGATGAGCAGTTCTTC	CASSFRGLAGDEQFF
TRBV7-2	NA	TRBJ2-1	NA	TGTGCCAGCAGCTTCCACGTGTCTGGAGGGAGGTCCCAAAGGGAGCAGTTCTTC	CASSFHVSGGRSQREQFF
TRBV7-9	NA	TRBJ2-3	NA	TGTGCCAGCAGCTCGGGGGCGGGACTGGCAGATACGCAGTATTTT	CASSSGAGLADTQYF
TRBV28	NA	TRBJ1-5	NA	TGTGCCATCTCCCCCCCCCTCATGAGGATGGGCAGCAATCAGCCCCAGCATTTT	CAISPPLMRMGSNQPQHF
TRBV11-1	NA	TRBJ2-7	NA	TGTGCCAGCAGCTTAGCGGGCCGGGACTACGAGCAGTACTTC	CASSLAGRDYEQYF